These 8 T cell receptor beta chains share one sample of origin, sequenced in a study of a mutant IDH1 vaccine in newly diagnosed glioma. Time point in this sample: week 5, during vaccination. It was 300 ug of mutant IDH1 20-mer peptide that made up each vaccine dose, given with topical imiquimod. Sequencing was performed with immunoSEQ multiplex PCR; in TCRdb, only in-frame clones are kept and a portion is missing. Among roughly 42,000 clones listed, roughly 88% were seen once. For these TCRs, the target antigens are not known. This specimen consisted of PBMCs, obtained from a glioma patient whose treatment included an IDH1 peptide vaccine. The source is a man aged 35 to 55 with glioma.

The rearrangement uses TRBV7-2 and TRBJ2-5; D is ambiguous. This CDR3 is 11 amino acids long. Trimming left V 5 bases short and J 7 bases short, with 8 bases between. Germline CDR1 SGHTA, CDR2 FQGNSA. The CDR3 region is CASSPGVTQYF. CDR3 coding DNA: TGTGCCAGCAGCCCAGGTGTGACCCAGTACTTC.

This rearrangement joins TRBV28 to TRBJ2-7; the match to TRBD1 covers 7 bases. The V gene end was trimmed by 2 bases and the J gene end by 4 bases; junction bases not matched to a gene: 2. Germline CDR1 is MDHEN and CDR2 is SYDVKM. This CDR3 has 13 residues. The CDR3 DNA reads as TGTGCCAGCAGTTTACAGGGGGTTTACGAGCAGTACTTC. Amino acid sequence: CASSLQGVYEQYF.

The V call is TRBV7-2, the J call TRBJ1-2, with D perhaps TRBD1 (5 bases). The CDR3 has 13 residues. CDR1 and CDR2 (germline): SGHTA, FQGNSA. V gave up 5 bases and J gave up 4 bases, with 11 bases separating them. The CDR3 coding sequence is TGTGCCAGCAGCATGCAGGGCGGCTATGGCTACACCTTC. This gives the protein CASSMQGGYGYTF.

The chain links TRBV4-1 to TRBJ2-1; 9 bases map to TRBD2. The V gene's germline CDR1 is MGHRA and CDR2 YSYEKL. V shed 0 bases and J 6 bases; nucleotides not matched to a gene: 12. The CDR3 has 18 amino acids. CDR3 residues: CASSQDAPLAGHRNEQFF. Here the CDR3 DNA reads TGCGCCAGCAGCCAAGACGCCCCCCTAGCGGGGCACCGCAATGAGCAGTTCTTC.

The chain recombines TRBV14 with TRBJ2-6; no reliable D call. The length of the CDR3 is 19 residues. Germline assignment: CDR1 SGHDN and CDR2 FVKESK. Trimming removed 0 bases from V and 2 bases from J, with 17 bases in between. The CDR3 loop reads CASSQERATFSPGANVLTF. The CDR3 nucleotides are TGTGCCAGCAGCCAAGAACGGGCCACCTTCTCCCCTGGGGCCAACGTCCTGACTTTC.

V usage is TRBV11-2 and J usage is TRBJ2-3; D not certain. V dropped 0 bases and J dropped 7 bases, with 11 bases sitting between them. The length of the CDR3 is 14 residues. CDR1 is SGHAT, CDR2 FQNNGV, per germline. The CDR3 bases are TGTGCCAGCAGCTTAGATCCGTTTGGGAATACGCAGTATTTT. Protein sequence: CASSLDPFGNTQYF.

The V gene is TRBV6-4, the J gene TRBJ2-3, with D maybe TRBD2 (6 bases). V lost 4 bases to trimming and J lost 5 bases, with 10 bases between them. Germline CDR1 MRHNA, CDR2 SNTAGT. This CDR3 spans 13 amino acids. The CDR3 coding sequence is TGTGCCAGCAGTGGCGGGGAAGTAGATACGCAGTATTTT. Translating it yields CASSGGEVDTQYF.

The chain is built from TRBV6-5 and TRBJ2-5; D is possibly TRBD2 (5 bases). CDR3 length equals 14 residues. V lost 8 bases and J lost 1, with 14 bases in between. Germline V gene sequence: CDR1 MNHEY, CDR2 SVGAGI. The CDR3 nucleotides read TGTGCCAGCCGGCGGGCCCCCTCCCAAGAGACCCAGTACTTC. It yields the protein CASRRAPSQETQYF.